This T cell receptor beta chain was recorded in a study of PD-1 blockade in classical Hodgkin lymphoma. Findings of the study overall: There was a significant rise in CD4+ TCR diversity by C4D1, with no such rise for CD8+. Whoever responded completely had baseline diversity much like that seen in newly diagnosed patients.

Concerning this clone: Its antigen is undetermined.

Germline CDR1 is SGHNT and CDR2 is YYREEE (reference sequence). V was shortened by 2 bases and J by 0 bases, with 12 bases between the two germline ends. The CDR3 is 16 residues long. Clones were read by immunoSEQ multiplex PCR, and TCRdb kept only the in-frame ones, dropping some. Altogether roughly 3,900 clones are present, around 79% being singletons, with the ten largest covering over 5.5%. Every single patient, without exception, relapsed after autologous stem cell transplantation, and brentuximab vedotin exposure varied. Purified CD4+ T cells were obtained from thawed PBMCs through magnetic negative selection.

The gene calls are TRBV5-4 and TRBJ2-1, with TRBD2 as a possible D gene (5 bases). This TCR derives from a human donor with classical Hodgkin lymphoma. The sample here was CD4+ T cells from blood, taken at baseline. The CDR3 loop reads CASSFPSGSSYNEQFF. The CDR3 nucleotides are TGTGCCAGCAGCTTTCCCAGCGGAAGCTCCTACAATGAGCAGTTCTTC.